This T cell receptor (beta chain) was identified in a study of shared clonotypes between healthy human individuals. Findings and caveats of the study: Sample collection involved blood only; tissue repertoires are likely different. The study found lower generation probabilities in non-shared clonotypes than in those shared by all four donors. Clonotype sharing across several donors was observed for roughly 5% of naive CD4 clonotypes.

The V and J ends lost 8 bases and 2 bases, in that order; junction bases with no gene match: 3. The CDR3 covers 13 residues. Germline lookup yields CDR1 SNHLY and CDR2 FYNNEI. Each PCR replicate from the sorted subsets contained 150 to 250 ng DNA, which is tens of thousands of T cell genomes. Sequenced by immunoSEQ multiplex PCR; TCRdb stores in-frame clones only, minus some. The repertoire holds millions of clones, with roughly 93% as singletons. To note about this clone: The antigen is unknown.

This TCR derives from a man aged 18 to 29 in good health. Some clones in this sample may be carry-over from other donors' samples. The sequenced sample was naive CD4+ T cells from PBMCs. As to subset: CD45RA+ positively selected. The chain has TRBV2 and TRBJ2-5, with 9 bases matching TRBD1. This CDR3 reads CASGTGIQETQYF. CDR3 coding DNA: TGTGCCAGCGGGACAGGGATACAAGAGACCCAGTACTTC.